The subject of this entry is one T cell receptor (beta chain). These data belong to a study of blood T cell repertoires in COVID-19. Whole-study context: Italy, Spain and the United States were the sources of the convalescent and acute COVID-19 samples. From T cells, B-cell-depleted T cells, or PBMCs came the material, which was cDNA or gDNA.

The authors' processing: Estimated nucleated cell counts came from reference gene primer amplification. Some clones are missing from TCRdb's copy, which holds only in-frame ones; the method was immunoSEQ multiplex PCR. The DNA was the basis for D and trimming; V, J and clone size are from that table. The sample lists over 130,000 clones; around 88% were seen once. Germline V gene data show CDR1 as LNHDA and CDR2 as SQIVND (reference sequence). Trimming cost V 3 bases and J 6 bases; bases outside gene matches: 5. There are 14 residues in the CDR3. The gene calls are TRBV19 and TRBJ2-7, with 10 bases aligning to TRBD1. The sequence derives from a human donor in a cohort sampled during active COVID-19. The sample comprised peripheral blood. CDR3 protein: CASSIGQGGIEQYF. The CDR3, as DNA: TGTGCCAGTAGTATTGGACAGGGGGGGATCGAGCAGTACTTC. The full variable domain, in which reference TRBV19 and TRBJ2-7 provide the parts outside the CDR3, is DGGITQSPKYLFRKEGQNVTLSCEQNLNHDAMYWYRQDPGQGLRLIYYSQIVNDFQKGDIAEGYSVSREKKESFPLTVTSAQKNPTAFYLCASSIGQGGIEQYFGPGTRLTVT.